The 20 T cell receptor beta chains listed next were all sequenced from one sample in a study of patients and donors after allogeneic stem cell transplantation (dated by TCRdb to about 2020). Library preparation was by RT-PCR. The sequencer listed for this sample is NextSeq 550. Starting from the raw public reads, TCRdb applied fastp trimming at Q25, assembled clones with MiXCR and retained in-frame beta chains. Rows with one shared CDR3 protein collapse into an entry with the most common genes and DNA. Here the sample has over 200,000 distinct CDR3 sequences; less than 50% occur a single time. Together, the top ten hold about 9.9% of the sample. Input material: blood, either unsorted or a sorted T cell fraction (not recorded which). These receptors originate from a human donor who was either an allogeneic HSCT recipient or a stem cell or donor lymphocyte infusion donor (not recorded which). It is not recorded whose cells these are; they may come from a transplant donor.

This clonotype was counted between two and nine times. J is TRBJ1-2 and V is TRBV12-3 or TRBV12-4, with a weak D call TRBD1 (6 bases). The CDR3 consists of 16 residues. Trimming pared 5 bases from V and 4 bases from J, leaving 20 bases between. CDR3 amino acids: CASSRRGGRTPYGYTF. In nucleotides, the CDR3 is TGTGCCAGCAGTCGAAGAGGGGGGCGCACACCCTATGGCTACACCTTC.

This clonotype was seen ten or more times. The V and J genes are TRBV13 and TRBJ1-1; 9 positions match TRBD1. This CDR3 comprises 15 residues. Looked up from germline, CDR1 is PRHDT and CDR2 is FYEKMQ (reference sequence). V lost 5 bases and J lost 5; bases outside the gene matches: 9. CDR3 DNA: TGTGCCAGCAGCCCAACCGGGACAGGGAATACTGAAGCTTTCTTT. The encoded protein is CASSPTGTGNTEAFF.

The V gene is TRBV6-6, the J gene TRBJ1-4; TRBD1 matches 10 bases. Losses at the gene ends were 0 bases for V and 6 bases for J; bases not matched to a gene: 1. Germline assignment: CDR1 MNHNY and CDR2 SVGAGI (reference sequence). CDR3 length: 15 amino acids. CDR3 nucleotides: TGTGCCAGCAGTTACTCCGGGACAGGGGATGAAAAACTGTTTTTT. Amino acids: CASSYSGTGDEKLFF.

This clonotype turned up a few times. This chain connects TRBV4-2 to TRBJ1-5; possible D gene TRBD1, 6 bases. The V end was cut by 1 base, the J end by 2 bases, with 12 bases between. There are 16 residues in the CDR3. Germline V CDR1 and CDR2: LGHNA, YNFKEQ. The CDR3 coding sequence is TGTGCCAGCAGCCAAGGGGCTGCAGGGGGCAATCAGCCCCAGCATTTT. It is translated as CASSQGAAGGNQPQHF.

The CDR3 region is CSAREPGRNTIYF. CDR3 coding DNA: TGCAGTGCTAGAGAGCCGGGGCGGAACACCATATATTTT. The chain combines TRBV20-1 with TRBJ1-3, with a weak D call TRBD1 (5 bases). Germline CDR1 is DFQATT and CDR2 is SNEGSKA (reference sequence). The CDR3 sequence is 13 residues long. V shed 0 bases and J shed 7 bases, with 10 bases lying between them.

V gene TRBV20-1 combines with J gene TRBJ2-3, with TRBD2 as a possible D gene (5 bases). Deletions cut 3 bases from V and 4 bases from J, with 23 bases between. The CDR3 has 17 residues. CDR1 DFQATT and CDR2 SNEGSKA come from the germline V gene (reference sequence). Here the CDR3 reads CSASSRIASILPDTQYF. The CDR3 DNA sequence: TGCAGTGCTAGTTCCCGGATCGCTAGCATCCTCCCAGATACGCAGTATTTT.

The chain is built from TRBV28 and TRBJ2-4; D is unresolved. CDR1 is MDHEN and CDR2 is SYDVKM in the germline V gene. Trimming pared 4 bases from V and 0 bases from J, leaving 13 bases between. The CDR3 has 16 residues. The CDR3 region has the DNA TGTGCCAGCAGTTCTCCTGGGATTGTAGCCAAAAACATTCAGTACTTC. As protein: CASSSPGIVAKNIQYF. The full variable domain, rest sourced from reference TRBV28 and TRBJ2-4, is DVKVTQSSRYLVKRTGEKVFLECVQDMDHENMFWYRQDPGLGLRLIYFSYDVKMKEKGDIPEGYSVSREKKERFSLILESASTNQTSMYLCASSSPGIVAKNIQYFGAGTRLSVL.

Only a few counts were recorded for this clonotype. This chain uses TRBV9 with TRBJ1-2; tentatively, D is TRBD1 (6 bases). Trimming stripped 0 bases from V and 3 bases from J, with 15 bases between. Germline V gene sequence: CDR1 SGDLS, CDR2 YYNGEE. The CDR3 covers 16 residues. CDR3 bases: TGTGCCAGCAGCGTAGCCATAGGGGGGCGAGACTATGGCTACACCTTC. Amino acid sequence: CASSVAIGGRDYGYTF.

J is TRBJ2-2 and V is TRBV4-1; D is unclear. Germline V gene data show CDR1 as MGHRA and CDR2 as YSYEKL. V was shortened by 0 bases and J by 9 bases, with 14 bases between the two germline ends. The CDR3 length is 15 residues. For the CDR3, the DNA is TGCGCCAGCAGCCAAGATATCTCCCCAAGTAGGGAGCTGTTTTTT. Its protein is CASSQDISPSRELFF.

The V gene is TRBV25-1, the J gene TRBJ2-7, with 8 bases that match TRBD1. This CDR3 contains 16 residues. CDR1 is MGHDK and CDR2 is SYGVNS in the germline V gene. The trim removed 2 bases at V and 2 bases at J, leaving 8 bases unmatched. The CDR3 DNA is TGTGCCAGCAGTGAAAGGAGGGACAGGACTACCTACGAGCAGTACTTC. It codes for CASSERRDRTTYEQYF.

This clonotype occurred a few times. The chain has TRBV4-1 and TRBJ1-5; the D gene is possibly TRBD1 (6 bases). This CDR3 has 16 residues. The germline V and J ends were trimmed by 4 bases and 2 bases, with 15 bases remaining between them. CDR1 and CDR2 from the germline V gene are MGHRA and YSYEKL. In DNA form, the CDR3 reads TGCGCCAGCAGCCCGGAAGGGGGTTTGGGCAATCAGCCCCAGCATTTT. Protein sequence: CASSPEGGLGNQPQHF.

The chain recombines TRBV27 with TRBJ2-1, with 10 bases that match TRBD2. The CDR3 is 15 residues long. From germline, CDR1 is MNHEY and CDR2 SMNVEV (reference sequence). Trimming removed 2 bases from V and 5 bases from J; junction bases left unmatched: 3. CDR3 region: CASSLVAGGHNEQFF. DNA for the CDR3: TGTGCCAGCAGTTTAGTAGCGGGGGGACACAATGAGCAGTTCTTC.

J is TRBJ2-1 and V is TRBV2, with D perhaps assigned TRBD1 or TRBD2 (5 bases each). V lost 3 bases and J 6 bases, leaving 9 bases between the germline ends. The CDR3 loop spans 13 amino acids. The germline gives CDR1 SNHLY, CDR2 FYNNEI. In DNA, the CDR3 is TGTGCCAGCAGTGAGGGACGGCTCAATGAGCAGTTCTTC. Residues: CASSEGRLNEQFF.

This chain connects TRBV4-1 to TRBJ1-1; 8 bases map to TRBD1. After removal of 3 bases from V and 2 bases from J, the junction contained 2 bases not matched to a gene. The CDR3 is 14 amino acids. Per the germline V gene, CDR1 is MGHRA and CDR2 is YSYEKL. The CDR3 DNA sequence: TGCGCCAGCAGCCAGGACAGGGTCAACACTGAAGCTTTCTTT. The encoded protein is CASSQDRVNTEAFF.

The CDR3 is CASSQAQRVKYF. In DNA form, the CDR3 reads TGTGCCAGCAGCCAAGCCCAAAGGGTGAAGTACTTC. V and J are TRBV3-1 and TRBJ2-7; D ambiguous. CDR3 length: 12 residues. Looked up from germline, CDR1 is LGHDT and CDR2 is YNNKEL (reference sequence). V lost 1 base and J 11 bases, leaving 12 bases between the germline ends.

This clonotype was detected a few times. V usage is TRBV28 and J usage is TRBJ1-5; no definite D call. V was cut by 4 bases and J by 5 bases, with 9 bases left in between. The CDR3 is made up of 13 amino acids. Germline assignment: CDR1 MDHEN and CDR2 SYDVKM. CDR3 sequence: CASSSPPYQPQHF. The CDR3 DNA follows: TGTGCCAGCAGTTCCCCCCCTTATCAGCCCCAGCATTTT.

The J gene is TRBJ2-3, the V gene TRBV11-2, with D perhaps assigned TRBD1 or TRBD2 (5 bases each). This CDR3 is built from 15 residues. V was clipped by 4 bases and J by 0 bases, with 11 bases between them. CDR1 and CDR2 from the germline V gene are SGHAT and FQNNGV. The CDR3 region has the DNA TGTGCCAGCAGCTCACCGGGACGCAGCACAGATACGCAGTATTTT. As protein: CASSSPGRSTDTQYF.

The chain combines TRBV5-6 with TRBJ1-2; no clear D gene. The CDR3 extends over 14 amino acids. V was pared by 4 bases and J by 4 bases, with 14 bases between. Germline CDR1 is SGHDT and CDR2 is YYEEEE. The DNA of the CDR3 is TGTGCCAGCAGCCACAGAGGATCAATCTATGGCTACACCTTC. Translating gives CASSHRGSIYGYTF.

V and J are TRBV7-2 and TRBJ2-2; 7 bases are shared with TRBD2. This CDR3 contains 15 residues. In germline, CDR1 is SGHTA, CDR2 FQGNSA. V trimming: 4 bases; J trimming: 4 bases; junction bases outside the gene matches: 6. In DNA, the CDR3 is TGTGCCAGCAGCTCCTGGACTAGTGGCACCGGGGAGCTGTTTTTT. Its protein product is CASSSWTSGTGELFF.

The gene calls are TRBV29-1 and TRBJ2-3; no definite D call. V was clipped by 4 bases and J by 3 bases, with 14 bases between them. Germline CDR1 SQVTM, CDR2 ANQGSEA. The CDR3 length is 14 residues. The CDR3 loop is CSVADTGLTDTQYF. In DNA, the CDR3 is TGCAGCGTTGCCGACACGGGTTTAACAGATACGCAGTATTTT.